These 22 T cell receptor beta chains originate from one sample sequenced in a study of post-analysis software for immune sequencing data (dated by TCRdb to the mid-2010s). Library preparation employed PCR. The instrument was an Illumina HiSeq 2500. To reduce PCR and sequencing biases, unique molecular identifiers were built into the TCR beta cDNA libraries. TCRdb redid the processing of the public reads, applying fastp at Q25 and MiXCR, and retained in-frame beta chains. Rows are unified per CDR3 protein, each entry keeping the most common DNA and genes. The sample data list roughly 800,000 distinct CDR3 sequences, and about 32% of these were observed just once. Approximately 0.55% of the sample comes from the top ten. These receptors have no known antigen. What the work shows at the level of the full study, not this receptor alone: Significantly higher frequencies in patients than in controls were found for a handful of TRBV segments, including TRBV5-6, TRBV5-1 and TRBV20-1.

The source material was blood. The receptors shown here come from a girl under 18 with multiple sclerosis.

There are many counts of this clonotype. The chain carries TRBV5-1 and TRBJ2-7; no firm D call. CDR3 size: 18 residues. CDR1 and CDR2 from the germline V gene are SGHRS and YFSETQ. With 2 bases removed from V and 0 bases from J, the gap between germline ends came to 21 bases. The CDR3 here is CASSFSAADGKISYEQYF. The CDR3 coding sequence is TGCGCCAGCAGCTTCTCTGCGGCGGACGGAAAAATCTCCTACGAGCAGTACTTC.

The table lists this clonotype with a few counts. This chain uses TRBV20-1 with TRBJ2-7; the match to TRBD2 covers 11 bases. CDR1 DFQATT and CDR2 SNEGSKA come from the germline V gene (reference sequence). The J segment lost 3 bases and the V segment lost 6 bases, leaving 4 bases of the junction unmatched. The CDR3 has 13 residues. This chain's CDR3 is CSATTSGIYEQYF. In DNA, the CDR3 is TGCAGTGCCACGACTAGCGGGATCTACGAGCAGTACTTC.

This clonotype showed up just a few times. In DNA, the CDR3 is TGCAGTGCTAGGACAAGCGGGGGATCCTACAATGAGCAGTTCTTC. This codes for CSARTSGGSYNEQFF. The chain joins TRBV20-1 to TRBJ2-1; TRBD2 matches 8 bases. V lost 3 bases and J lost 1; bases outside the gene matches: 5. CDR1 and CDR2 from the germline V gene are DFQATT and SNEGSKA (reference sequence). The length of the CDR3 is 15 residues.

The rearrangement links TRBV5-1 to TRBJ1-1; TRBD1 agrees at 9 bases. V shed 2 bases, J shed 0 bases, and the junction held 5 bases outside the gene matches. The CDR3 is 16 amino acids. Germline CDR1 reads SGHRS; CDR2 reads YFSETQ. CDR3 sequence reads: CASSFKGQGLNTEAFF. The CDR3 nucleotides are TGCGCCAGCAGCTTTAAGGGACAGGGACTGAACACTGAAGCTTTCTTT.

This clonotype has just one count. The rearrangement links TRBV5-1 to TRBJ1-1; D is undetermined. In germline, CDR1 is SGHRS, CDR2 YFSETQ. This CDR3 contains 14 residues. Trimming took 4 bases from V and 3 from J, leaving 13 bases between them. Written as DNA, the CDR3 is TGCGCCAGCAGCAGGGAGGGTGGGGACACTGAAGCTTTCTTT. Translation gives CASSREGGDTEAFF. The variable domain in full, with the rest retrieved from reference TRBV5-1 and TRBJ1-1, is KAGVTQTPRYLIKTRGQQVTLSCSPISGHRSVSWYQQTPGQGLQFLFEYFSETQRNKGNFPGRFSGRQFSNSRSEMNVSTLELGDSALYLCASSREGGDTEAFFGQGTRLTVV.

Note on this clonotype: A much larger clonotype is one base distant, so this may be a read error. This sequence joins TRBV20-1 and TRBJ1-2; D might be TRBD1 (5 bases). There are 12 residues in the CDR3. V gave up 4 bases and J gave up 6 bases, with 12 bases separating them. The germline gives CDR1 DFQATT, CDR2 SNEGSKA (reference sequence). The CDR3 DNA sequence: TGCAGTGCTACTGGGGGACCGCATGGCTACACCTTC. As protein: CSATGGPHGYTF.

The V call is TRBV20-1, the J call TRBJ2-5, with D possibly matching TRBD1 (7 bases). The J call may be faulty, since TRBJ2-7 better matches the DNA end. Germline V gene sequence: CDR1 DFQATT, CDR2 SNEGSKA (reference sequence). The CDR3 is made up of 12 amino acids. This CDR3 is CSASGQGGEQYF. The DNA for the CDR3 is TGCAGTGCTAGTGGCCAGGGGGGCGAGCAGTACTTC.

This clonotype was seen only a few times. This chain links TRBV27 with TRBJ2-1; no clear D gene. Trimming left V 6 bases short and J 1 base short, with 4 bases between. This CDR3 is 12 amino acids long. Germline V gives CDR1 MNHEY, CDR2 SMNVEV (reference sequence). The CDR3 reads CASRLSYNEQFF. In nucleotides, the CDR3 is TGTGCCAGCAGACTGTCCTACAATGAGCAGTTCTTC.

This clonotype was observed a handful of times. The gene calls are TRBV10-1 and TRBJ2-7; 9 bases agree with TRBD1. Unmatched junction bases numbered 6, after V lost 6 bases and J lost 3 bases. The germline V gene has CDR1 WNHNN and CDR2 SYGVQD (reference sequence). This CDR3 contains 14 residues. The CDR3: CASSPSGQGYEQYF. The CDR3 nucleotides read TGCGCCAGCAGCCCCTCGGGACAGGGCTACGAGCAGTACTTC.

This sequence joins TRBV12-3 or TRBV12-4 and TRBJ2-4; no firm D call. Trimming removed 1 base at V and 15 bases at J, with 16 bases between. There are 13 residues in the CDR3. The CDR3, as DNA: TGTGCCAGCAGTTTAGTGGTATGGGTGGAGCGGTACTTC. Encoded protein: CASSLVVWVERYF.

In this sample, this clonotype turned up a few times. The chain carries TRBV20-1 and TRBJ2-5; D perhaps matches TRBD2 (6 bases). Germline assignment: CDR1 DFQATT and CDR2 SNEGSKA (reference sequence). This CDR3 is 15 amino acids long. V lost 7 bases and J 5 bases, leaving 23 bases between the germline ends. The CDR3 region has the DNA TGCAGTGGGAGGGGAGGACTCTCTGGGGGGGAGACCCAGTACTTC. It translates to CSGRGGLSGGETQYF.

Only a few counts were recorded for this clonotype. This CDR3 reads CASSLRVSYGYTF. In DNA, the CDR3 is TGTGCCAGCAGCTTGAGGGTCTCGTATGGCTACACCTTC. The chain carries TRBV5-6 and TRBJ1-2; D is ambiguous. Trimming pared 1 base from V and 5 bases from J, leaving 9 bases between. The CDR3 runs 13 residues. The germline V gene has CDR1 SGHDT and CDR2 YYEEEE.

Here the CDR3 DNA reads TGCAGCTTTCAAACCTCCTCTTTAGCGGCCTACGAGCAGTACTTC. Its translation is CSFQTSSLAAYEQYF. V gene TRBV20-1 combines with J gene TRBJ2-7; possibly TRBD2 for D (6 bases). The CDR3 length is 15 residues. Germline V gene sequence: CDR1 DFQATT, CDR2 SNEGSKA (reference sequence).

CDR3 region: CASSQRSVDNEQFF. CDR3 DNA: TGTGCCAGCAGCCAAAGGTCCGTGGACAATGAGCAGTTCTTC. The rearrangement uses TRBV14 and TRBJ2-1; D is unresolved. Germline V CDR1 and CDR2: SGHDN, FVKESK. The CDR3 is 14 amino acids. V was cut by 2 bases and J by 5 bases, with 10 bases left in between.

This clonotype was seen a handful of times. The chain is built from TRBV5-4 and TRBJ2-4, with D possibly TRBD2 on 6 matching bases. The CDR3 totals 17 residues. Germline V lookup: CDR1 SGHNT, CDR2 YYREEE (reference sequence). Trimming shortened V by 0 bases and J by 1 base, and 14 bases separated the two germline ends. CDR3 loop: CASSLALGGSAKNIQYF. The CDR3 bases are TGTGCCAGCAGCTTGGCCCTTGGGGGGTCGGCCAAAAACATTCAGTACTTC.

Points on this clonotype: A clone one base away is much larger, so this may be a read error. The chain employs TRBV10-1 and TRBJ2-7; D not certain. CDR1 is WNHNN, CDR2 SYGVQD, per germline (reference sequence). The CDR3 loop spans 13 amino acids. The CDR3 reads CASPHMYLYERYF. DNA of the CDR3: TGCGCCAGCCCCCATATGTACCTTTACGAGCGGTACTTC.

V and J are TRBV9 and TRBJ2-7; the D call may be TRBD1 or TRBD2 (5 bases each). The V and J ends lost 3 bases and 0 bases respectively, with 13 bases between them. The CDR3 totals 15 residues. Per the germline V gene, CDR1 is SGDLS and CDR2 is YYNGEE. The CDR3 nucleotides read TGTGCCAGCAGCGCGACCGGGACGGCCTCCTACGAGCAGTACTTC. Amino acids: CASSATGTASYEQYF. The whole variable domain, remainder taken from reference TRBV9 and TRBJ2-7, is DSGVTQTPKHLITATGQRVTLRCSPRSGDLSVYWYQQSLDQGLQFLIQYYNGEERAKGNILERFSAQQFPDLHSELNLSSLELGDSALYFCASSATGTASYEQYFGPGTRLTVT.

The rearrangement uses TRBV24-1 and TRBJ2-2; D gene uncertain. This CDR3 comprises 13 residues. V lost 7 bases and J 2 bases, leaving 7 bases between the germline ends. Germline lookup yields CDR1 KGHDR and CDR2 SFDVKD. CDR3 in amino acids: CATRAENTGELFF. The CDR3 bases are TGTGCCACCAGGGCAGAAAACACCGGGGAGCTGTTTTTT.

The chain combines TRBV7-2 with TRBJ2-4; the D gene is possibly TRBD2 (5 bases). The J call may not be correct, given that the DNA end is closer to TRBJ2-7. From germline, CDR1 is SGHTA and CDR2 FQGNSA. The CDR3 covers 15 residues. The CDR3 here is CASSPRTGGWDEQYF. The DNA for the CDR3 is TGTGCCAGCAGCCCACGGACTGGCGGGTGGGACGAGCAGTACTTC.

The chain carries TRBV7-2 and TRBJ2-1; 13 bases agree with TRBD2. The CDR3 has 16 amino acids. After removal of 8 bases from V and 7 bases from J, the junction contained 11 bases not matched to a gene. Germline CDR1 is SGHTA and CDR2 is FQGNSA. DNA of the CDR3: TGTGCCAGCTCCTCCGCACTAGCGGGGGGGTGGAATGAGCAGTTCTTC. Translating it yields CASSSALAGGWNEQFF.

This chain uses TRBV12-3 or TRBV12-4 with TRBJ2-6; perhaps D is TRBD1 or TRBD2 (5 bases each). CDR3 length: 16 residues. Trimming cost V 6 bases and J 4 bases, with 16 bases left between them. The CDR3 sequence is CASSPPGTGGANVLTF. The CDR3 region has the DNA TGTGCCAGCAGCCCCCCGGGGACGGGAGGGGCCAACGTCCTGACTTTC.

This clonotype was picked up many times. The chain is built from TRBV27 and TRBJ2-3; D is undetermined. The CDR3 length is 12 residues. V was shortened by 8 bases and J by 0 bases, with 6 bases between the two germline ends. Germline values: CDR1 MNHEY, CDR2 SMNVEV (reference sequence). Here the CDR3 DNA reads TGTGCCAGCGGTTGGAGCACAGATACGCAGTATTTT. It codes for CASGWSTDTQYF.